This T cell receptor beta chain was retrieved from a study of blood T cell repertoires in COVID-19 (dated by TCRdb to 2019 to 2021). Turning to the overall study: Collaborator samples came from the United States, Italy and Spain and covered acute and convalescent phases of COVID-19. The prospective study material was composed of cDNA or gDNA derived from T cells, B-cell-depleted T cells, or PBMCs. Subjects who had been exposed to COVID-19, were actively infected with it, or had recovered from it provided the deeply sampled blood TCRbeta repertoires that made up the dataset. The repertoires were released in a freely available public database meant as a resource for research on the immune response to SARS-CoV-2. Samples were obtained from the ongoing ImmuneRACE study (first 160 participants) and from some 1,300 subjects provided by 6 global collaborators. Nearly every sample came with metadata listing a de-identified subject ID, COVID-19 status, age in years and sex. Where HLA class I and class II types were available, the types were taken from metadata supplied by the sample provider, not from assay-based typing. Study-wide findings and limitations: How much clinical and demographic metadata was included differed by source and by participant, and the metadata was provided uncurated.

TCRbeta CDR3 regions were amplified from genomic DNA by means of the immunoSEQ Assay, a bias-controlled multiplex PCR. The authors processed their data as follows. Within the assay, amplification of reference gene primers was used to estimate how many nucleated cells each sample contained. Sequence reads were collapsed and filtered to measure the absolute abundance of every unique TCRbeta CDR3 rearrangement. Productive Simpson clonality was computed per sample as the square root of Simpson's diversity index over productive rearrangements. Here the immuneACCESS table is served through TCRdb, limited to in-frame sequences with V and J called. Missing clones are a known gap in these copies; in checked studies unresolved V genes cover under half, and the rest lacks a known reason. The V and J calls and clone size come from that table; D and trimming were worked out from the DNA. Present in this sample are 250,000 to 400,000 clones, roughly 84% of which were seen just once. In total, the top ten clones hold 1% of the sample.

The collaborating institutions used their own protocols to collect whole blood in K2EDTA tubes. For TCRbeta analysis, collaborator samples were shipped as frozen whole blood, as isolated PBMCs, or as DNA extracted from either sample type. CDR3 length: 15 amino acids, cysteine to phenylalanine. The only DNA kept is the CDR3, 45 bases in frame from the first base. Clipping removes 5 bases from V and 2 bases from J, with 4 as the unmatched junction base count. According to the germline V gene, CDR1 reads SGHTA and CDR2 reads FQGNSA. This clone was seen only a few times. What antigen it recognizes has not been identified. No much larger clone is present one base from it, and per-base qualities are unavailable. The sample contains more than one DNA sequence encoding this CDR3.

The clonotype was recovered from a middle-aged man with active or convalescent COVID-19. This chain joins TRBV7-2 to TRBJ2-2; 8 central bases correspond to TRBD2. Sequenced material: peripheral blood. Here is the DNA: TGTGCCAGCAGCCTCACTAGCGGCAACACCGGGGAGCTGTTTTTT. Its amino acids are CASSLTSGNTGELFF.